The 14 T cell receptor beta chains presented below share a single source sample, sequenced in a study of OX40 agonist ivuxolimab in advanced cancers. Receptor libraries were prepared by the immunoSEQ multiplex PCR assay. The immuneACCESS repertoire file appears here via TCRdb, limited to in-frame rearrangements. These files lack a portion of the clones; in checked studies, under half of the deficit traces to unresolved V genes, and the cause of the others is not known. This sample gives some 46,000 clones in total; 70% to 90% of them show up just once. The ten largest clonotypes hold 12% of the sample. The sample consisted of CD4+ or CD8+ T cells sorted from blood, taken in a trial of the OX40 agonist ivuxolimab. Receptors originate from an adult with an advanced solid tumor such as melanoma, head and neck, liver or kidney cancer.

V usage is TRBV19 and J usage is TRBJ2-7; D may be TRBD2 (5 bases). The CDR3 runs to 15 residues. Germline CDR1 reads LNHDA; CDR2 reads SQIVND (reference sequence). The V end was cut by 1 base, the J end by 0 bases, with 10 bases between. CDR3 DNA: TGTGCCAGTAGTATAGGGACGGGAAGCTCCTACGAGCAGTACTTC. It translates to CASSIGTGSSYEQYF.

This chain links TRBV28 with TRBJ1-1; D remains ambiguous. Germline-derived CDR1 and CDR2 are MDHEN and SYDVKM. This CDR3 is 11 amino acids long. V was cut by 5 bases and J by 2 bases, with 3 bases left in between. The chain's CDR3 is CASSANTEAFF. CDR3 DNA sequence: TGTGCCAGCAGTGCCAACACTGAAGCTTTCTTT.

This clone appeared a few times. The chain carries TRBV27 and TRBJ1-5; D is ambiguous. V was shortened by 6 bases and J by 4 bases, with 10 bases between the two germline ends. Germline-derived CDR1 and CDR2 are MNHEY and SMNVEV (reference sequence). There are 13 residues in the CDR3. The CDR3: CASRSVGNQPQHF. CDR3 in DNA: TGTGCCAGCAGGTCAGTAGGGAATCAGCCCCAGCATTTT.

The V gene is TRBV6-1, the J gene TRBJ2-5, with D perhaps TRBD2 (5 bases). V gave up 6 bases and J gave up 4 bases, with 18 bases separating them. CDR1 is MNHNS and CDR2 is SASEGT in the germline V gene. This CDR3 spans 15 amino acids. In DNA form, the CDR3 reads TGTGCCAGCAGGGCCCACCGGGGTCTAGGAGAGACCCAGTACTTC. Protein product: CASRAHRGLGETQYF.

This chain joins TRBV11-3 and TRBJ2-1, with 9 nucleotides matching TRBD2. V shed 1 base, J shed 10 bases, and the junction held 8 bases outside the gene matches. Germline assignment: CDR1 SGHNT and CDR2 YENEEA. The CDR3 covers 15 residues. The CDR3 reads CASSLGVAGVWEQFF. CDR3 DNA sequence: TGTGCCAGCAGCTTAGGCGTAGCGGGAGTCTGGGAGCAGTTCTTC. Together with reference TRBV11-3 and TRBJ2-1, the CDR3 gives the full variable domain: EAGVVQSPRYKIIEKKQPVAFWCNPISGHNTLYWYLQNLGQGPELLIRYENEEAVDDSQLPKDRFSAERLKGVDSTLKIQPAELGDSAVYLCASSLGVAGVWEQFFGPGTRLTVL.

This clone was seen a handful of times. The chain carries TRBV7-9 and TRBJ1-2; tentatively, D is TRBD1 (5 bases). Germline V gives CDR1 SEHNR, CDR2 FQNEAQ (reference sequence). CDR3 length: 12 residues. Deletions cut 3 bases from V and 8 bases from J, with 10 bases between. CDR3 sequence (DNA): TGTGCCAGCAGCTTGGTGCGGGGGGGCTACACCTTC. Amino acids: CASSLVRGGYTF. The whole variable domain, filled in from reference TRBV7-9 and TRBJ1-2, reads DTGVSQNPRHKITKRGQNVTFRCDPISEHNRLYWYRQTLGQGPEFLTYFQNEAQLEKSRLLSDRFSAERPKGSFSTLEIQRTEQGDSAMYLCASSLVRGGYTFGSGTRLTVV.

The chain has TRBV13 and TRBJ1-2; 7 nucleotides align to TRBD1. Germline V lookup: CDR1 PRHDT, CDR2 FYEKMQ (reference sequence). The trim removed 5 bases at V and 6 bases at J, leaving 15 bases unmatched. The CDR3 sequence is 16 residues long. The CDR3 here is CASSPLQGGDVDGYTF. CDR3 DNA: TGTGCCAGCAGCCCTCTTCAAGGGGGCGACGTGGATGGCTACACCTTC. Using reference TRBV13 and TRBJ1-2 for the parts outside the CDR3, the full variable domain is AAGVIQSPRHLIKEKRETATLKCYPIPRHDTVYWYQQGPGQDPQFLISFYEKMQSDKGSIPDRFSAQQFSDYHSELNMSSLELGDSALYFCASSPLQGGDVDGYTFGSGTRLTVV.

The CDR3 sequence: CASSAYTGSSRNEQFF. The CDR3 DNA reads as TGTGCCAGCAGTGCTTATACGGGGAGCAGTAGGAATGAGCAGTTCTTC. The chain uses TRBV5-8 and TRBJ2-1; the D gene is possibly TRBD2 (5 bases). The V end lost 5 bases, the J end lost 7 bases, and 22 bases lay between the germline ends. The CDR3 has 16 residues. Looked up from germline, CDR1 is SGHTS and CDR2 is YDEGEE. The complete variable domain, with remaining parts taken from reference TRBV5-8 and TRBJ2-1, reads EAGVTQSPTHLIKTRGQQATLRCSPISGHTSVYWYQQALGLGLQFLLWYDEGEERNRGNFPPRFSGRQFPNYSSELNVNALELEDSALYLCASSAYTGSSRNEQFFGPGTRLTVL.

The chain is built from TRBV19 and TRBJ2-7; 9 bases agree with TRBD1. Germline lookup yields CDR1 LNHDA and CDR2 SQIVND (reference sequence). With 3 bases clipped from V and 5 bases from J, the junction kept 11 bases outside the gene matches. The length of the CDR3 is 16 residues. The CDR3 region has the DNA TGTGCCAGTAGTATTGCCCGGGACAGGGTCTGGAACGAGCAGTACTTC. This sequence encodes CASSIARDRVWNEQYF.

The chain carries TRBV6-6 and TRBJ1-2; 11 positions match TRBD1. This CDR3 is built from 16 residues. Trimming took 5 bases from V and 4 from J; bases not matched to a gene: 9. The germline V gene has CDR1 MNHNY and CDR2 SVGAGI (reference sequence). The CDR3 reads CASSRLGTGGIYGYTF. The CDR3 DNA sequence: TGTGCCAGCAGTCGATTGGGGACAGGGGGAATCTATGGCTACACCTTC.

The J gene is TRBJ2-1, the V gene TRBV6-5; 7 nucleotides match TRBD2. Germline CDR1 reads MNHEY; CDR2 reads SVGAGI. This CDR3 is 14 amino acids long. V lost 5 bases, J lost 4 bases, and 5 bases stayed unmatched. The CDR3 nucleotides are TGTGCCAGCAGTGGGCTAGCGGAGTACAATGAGCAGTTCTTC. Protein product: CASSGLAEYNEQFF.

As regards this clone: Other DNA sequences in the sample encode the same CDR3. The chain carries TRBV6-5 and TRBJ1-5, with D hard to call. Trimming removed 0 bases at V and 7 bases at J, with 13 bases between. In germline, CDR1 is MNHEY, CDR2 SVGAGI. The CDR3 runs to 15 residues. The CDR3 nucleotides read TGTGCCAGCAGTTACTCCCGGGAAAGGTCCCAGCCCCAGCATTTT. This sequence encodes CASSYSRERSQPQHF.

The chain carries TRBV19 and TRBJ2-1, with D maybe TRBD1 (6 bases). With 2 bases removed from V and 4 bases from J, the gap between germline ends came to 15 bases. This CDR3 is built from 16 residues. Germline CDR1 is LNHDA and CDR2 is SQIVND (reference sequence). The DNA for the CDR3 is TGTGCCAGTAGTATAACGGACAGCCCAATTTACAATGAGCAGTTCTTC. It specifies CASSITDSPIYNEQFF.

The chain uses TRBV19 and TRBJ2-7; D assignment may be TRBD1 or TRBD2 (5 bases each). CDR1 is LNHDA and CDR2 is SQIVND in the germline V gene (reference sequence). There are 13 residues in the CDR3. V lost 5 bases and J lost 7, with 15 bases in between. CDR3 coding DNA: TGTGCCAGTAGTGCTCACCCCTGGGGGGAGCAGTACTTC. Amino acid sequence: CASSAHPWGEQYF.